The clone carrying this T cell receptor beta chain appeared a few times. Its specificity is not known. This entry is derived from a study of response to subunit inactivated influenza vaccine. Study observations and caveats: New T cells are recruited in small numbers by each seasonal influenza vaccination, according to the authors' suggestion.

In TCRdb, the RT-PCR reads were re-called with MiXCR into one record per CDR3 protein. The sample yields about 540,000 distinct CDR3 sequences, roughly 25% seen once. V shed 3 bases and J 1 base; nucleotides not matched to a gene: 14. Germline lookup yields CDR1 MGHDK and CDR2 SYGVNS. The CDR3 runs to 19 residues. These records were also assigned to another study, of T cells expressing NK-cell markers. As that study records: Beta-chain TCR cDNA was generated via 5'RACE template switching with UMIs. These clonotypes also led the CD3+CD56-NKG2C+ fraction in a handful of donors.

The chain employs TRBV25-1 and TRBJ2-3, with TRBD2 matching over 9 bases. The sequence was collected from a man aged 45-60 years who received an inactivated influenza vaccine. Sequenced material: CD4+ T cells sorted from PBMCs, taken approximately 12 days after vaccination. The CDR3 sequence is CASSERLGTSLGGTDTQYF. The CDR3, as DNA: TGTGCCAGCAGTGAGAGGTTGGGGACTAGCCTTGGGGGCACAGATACGCAGTATTTT.